The clone carrying this T cell receptor beta chain has only one observation. Its specificity is not known. In germline, CDR1 is GTSNPN, CDR2 SVGIG (reference sequence). The CDR3 covers 11 residues. V was cut by 4 bases and J by 9 bases, with 10 bases left in between. These data come from a study of T cell repertoires in urothelial bladder cancer. The wider study: Resected lesion stages: three cT0, three cTa, three cT1, three cT2+.

Study-wide results and limits: Median T cells were 5,569 in carcinoma and roughly 26,000 in benign specimens.

The repertoire was sequenced with immunoSEQ multiplex PCR; TCRdb's copy has only in-frame clones and lacks some. The sample has more than 10,000 clones, roughly two thirds seen once. The rearrangement uses TRBV30 and TRBJ2-1; no clear D. The TCR was taken from a human donor with urothelial carcinoma. The sequencing input was tumor-infiltrating cells from bladder cancer. CDR3 residues: CAWTVDFEQFF. CDR3 coding DNA: TGTGCCTGGACCGTAGATTTTGAGCAGTTCTTC.